This passage covers 25 T cell receptor beta chains from one sample sequenced in a study of beta chain features in type 1 diabetes. Study-level findings and limits: TCRB CDR3s were moderately but significantly shorter in Type 1 diabetes patients in all four CD4+ subsets.

Expressed TCRB transcripts were sequenced, since all the RNA that had been isolated was reverse transcribed. Generated by immunoSEQ multiplex PCR, the TCRdb table keeps only in-frame clones and is missing some. The table has a few hundred thousand clones, roughly 14% seen once. These receptors have no known antigen. The material sequenced was naive CD4+ T cells from blood. All receptors come from a man aged 30 to 39 with type 1 diabetes.

The chain carries TRBV2 and TRBJ2-5; 8 positions match TRBD1. Germline lookup yields CDR1 SNHLY and CDR2 FYNNEI. The junction had 2 bases not matched to a gene; V was cut back by 4 bases and J by 4 bases. The CDR3 spans 13 residues. Here the CDR3 reads CASSATGGETQYF. Written as DNA, the CDR3 is TGTGCCAGCAGTGCCACAGGGGGAGAGACCCAGTACTTC.

The chain is built from TRBV5-1 and TRBJ1-2, with D tentatively TRBD1 (6 bases). Germline assignment: CDR1 SGHRS and CDR2 YFSETQ. The CDR3 extends over 14 amino acids. V lost 4 bases to trimming and J lost 4 bases, with 14 bases between them. The CDR3 sequence is CASSADRKTYGYTF. For the CDR3, the DNA is TGCGCCAGCAGCGCTGACAGGAAGACCTATGGCTACACCTTC.

This chain links TRBV29-1 with TRBJ2-5; TRBD1 agrees at 8 bases. The junction had 5 bases not matched to a gene; V was cut back by 3 bases and J by 5 bases. Germline V gives CDR1 SQVTM, CDR2 ANQGSEA. The CDR3 is made up of 13 amino acids. Here the CDR3 DNA reads TGCAGCGTTGAGGCAACAGGGGGGGAGACCCAGTACTTC. Encoded protein: CSVEATGGETQYF.

In this sample, this clone turned up a few times. The V gene is TRBV19, the J gene TRBJ2-3, with 8 bases identical to TRBD2. The CDR3 contains 17 residues. Germline-derived CDR1 and CDR2 are LNHDA and SQIVND (reference sequence). Trimming at V came to 1 base and at J to 0 bases, leaving 6 bases not matched to a gene. CDR3 DNA: TGTGCCAGTAGTATAGCGGGGGGGTTCCCTAGCACAGATACGCAGTATTTT. Translated: CASSIAGGFPSTDTQYF.

A few counts support this clone. The chain is built from TRBV11-2 and TRBJ2-1, with 11 bases aligning to TRBD2. V lost 3 bases to trimming and J lost 5 bases; unmatched junction nucleotides: 3. Germline values: CDR1 SGHAT, CDR2 FQNNGV. This CDR3 contains 15 residues. In nucleotides, the CDR3 is TGTGCCAGCAGCTTCGGACTAGCGGGCCACAATGAGCAGTTCTTC. Its protein product is CASSFGLAGHNEQFF.

This clone was seen a handful of times. The chain employs TRBV7-9 and TRBJ1-6; TRBD1 matches 8 bases. With V trimmed by 1 base and J by 8 bases, 4 bases remained unmatched. The CDR3 sequence is 15 residues long. CDR1 and CDR2 (germline): SEHNR, FQNEAQ (reference sequence). CDR3 DNA: TGTGCCAGCAGCTTAGACAGGGGGAGGTATTCACCCCTCCACTTT. This encodes CASSLDRGRYSPLHF.

This clone showed up just a few times. V and J are TRBV29-1 and TRBJ1-5; possible D gene TRBD1, 5 bases. Germline assignment: CDR1 SQVTM and CDR2 ANQGSEA. This CDR3 has 13 amino acids. V gave up 6 bases and J gave up 4 bases, with 13 bases separating them. CDR3 residues: CSVKPSGNQPQHF. The CDR3 bases are TGCAGCGTCAAACCCTCAGGGAATCAGCCCCAGCATTTT.

The V gene is TRBV10-3, the J gene TRBJ2-1, with 14 positions matching TRBD2. The CDR3 is 15 residues long. The V gene end was trimmed by 11 bases and the J gene end by 6 bases; junction bases not matched to a gene: 9. The germline V gene encodes CDR1 ENHRY and CDR2 SYGVKD. The CDR3 sequence: CAPQGTSGSVNEQFF. CDR3 nucleotides: TGTGCCCCACAGGGGACTAGCGGGAGTGTCAATGAGCAGTTCTTC.

J is TRBJ2-5 and V is TRBV2; D not certain. The CDR3 totals 14 residues. The V gene lost 2 bases and the J gene lost 2 bases, with 9 bases spanning the gap. Per germline, CDR1 SNHLY and CDR2 FYNNEI. The CDR3 nucleotides read TGTGCCAGCAGTGAATTCAGAGGTCAAGAGACCCAGTACTTC. Translation gives CASSEFRGQETQYF.

The chain uses TRBV25-1 and TRBJ1-4; the match to TRBD1 covers 9 bases. Germline V gene data show CDR1 as MGHDK and CDR2 as SYGVNS. V lost 5 bases to trimming and J lost 7 bases; unmatched junction nucleotides: 5. This CDR3 has 14 residues. CDR3 region: CASSRDRVGEKLFF. CDR3 DNA sequence: TGTGCCAGCAGTCGGGACAGGGTGGGTGAAAAACTGTTTTTT.

This clone was detected a few times. The rearrangement uses TRBV5-6 and TRBJ1-2; D is undetermined. The germline gives CDR1 SGHDT, CDR2 YYEEEE. V lost 1 base and J 7 bases, leaving 11 bases between the germline ends. This CDR3 is 13 amino acids long. CDR3 sequence reads: CASSLLVRGGYTF. Here the CDR3 DNA reads TGTGCCAGCAGCTTGTTAGTACGAGGTGGCTACACCTTC.

This clone was picked up a small number of times. The rearrangement links TRBV30 to TRBJ1-6, with 9 bases matching TRBD1. There are 16 residues in the CDR3. The trim removed 0 bases at V and 9 bases at J, leaving 9 bases unmatched. Germline V gives CDR1 GTSNPN, CDR2 SVGIG (reference sequence). CDR3 sequence reads: CAWSVARTGVASPLHF. In nucleotides, the CDR3 is TGTGCCTGGAGTGTAGCCCGGACAGGGGTCGCTTCACCCCTCCACTTT.

The genes are TRBV30 and TRBJ2-5; D perhaps matches TRBD2 (6 bases). Per the germline V gene, CDR1 is GTSNPN and CDR2 is SVGIG (reference sequence). The CDR3 is 13 residues long. Trimming stripped 3 bases from V and 3 bases from J, with 11 bases between. CDR3 sequence reads: CAWRRDLEETQYF. The CDR3 nucleotides read TGTGCCTGGAGAAGGGACTTAGAAGAGACCCAGTACTTC.

This clone came up a few times. This chain uses TRBV30 with TRBJ2-6; D is possibly TRBD2 (5 bases). With 2 bases removed from V and 4 bases from J, the gap between germline ends came to 12 bases. Germline CDR1 GTSNPN, CDR2 SVGIG (reference sequence). The CDR3 has 15 residues. DNA for the CDR3: TGTGCCTGGAGTACGGGAAGAACCGGGGCCAACGTCCTGACTTTC. Translating gives CAWSTGRTGANVLTF.

The chain is built from TRBV5-4 and TRBJ2-2; 7 bases map to TRBD2. CDR1 is SGHNT and CDR2 is YYREEE in the germline V gene (reference sequence). The CDR3 contains 14 residues. Trimming removed 5 bases from V and 6 bases from J; junction bases left unmatched: 7. As DNA, the CDR3 is TGTGCCAGCAGTCTGCCGGGGGGATCCGGGGAGCTGTTTTTT. This translates into CASSLPGGSGELFF.

The chain is built from TRBV9 and TRBJ2-5, with 8 bases aligning to TRBD2. Germline V gives CDR1 SGDLS, CDR2 YYNGEE. This CDR3 is 15 amino acids long. The V gene end was trimmed by 2 bases and the J gene end by 5 bases; junction bases not matched to a gene: 8. The CDR3 region has the DNA TGTGCCAGCAGCGTTAGCGGGGACCCCGGGGAGACCCAGTACTTC. Its protein is CASSVSGDPGETQYF.

The chain joins TRBV7-9 to TRBJ2-7, with 7 bases fitting TRBD2. CDR3 size: 16 residues. Germline V lookup: CDR1 SEHNR, CDR2 FQNEAQ (reference sequence). J lost 1 base, V lost 5 bases, and 11 bases had no gene match. The chain's CDR3 is CASSPAWSGDSYEQYF. The CDR3 DNA reads TGTGCCAGCAGCCCTGCCTGGAGCGGGGATTCCTACGAGCAGTACTTC.

The rearrangement uses TRBV27 and TRBJ2-7; a weak D match, TRBD1 (6 bases). CDR1 MNHEY and CDR2 SMNVEV come from the germline V gene (reference sequence). The CDR3 consists of 13 residues. The V end was cut by 5 bases, the J end by 2 bases, with 10 bases between. The CDR3 coding sequence is TGTGCCAGCAGTAGGGACAAAACCTACGAGCAGTACTTC. Amino acids: CASSRDKTYEQYF.

This clone has only a few counts. The CDR3 bases are TGTGCCAGCAGCCCGGACAGCCTAAACACCGGGGAGCTGTTTTTT. Translating it yields CASSPDSLNTGELFF. V gene TRBV2 combines with J gene TRBJ2-2; possibly TRBD1 for D (6 bases). Germline values: CDR1 SNHLY, CDR2 FYNNEI. CDR3 length: 15 amino acids. The V end was cut by 6 bases, the J end by 2 bases, with 13 bases between.

A word on this clone: A read error may produce the germline difference seen at one junction end. This chain joins TRBV18 and TRBJ2-7, with 9 bases fitting TRBD1. The CDR3 consists of 15 residues. In germline, CDR1 is KGHSH, CDR2 LQKENI. This chain's CDR3 is CASSAPGQGLYEQYF. CDR3 coding DNA: TGTGCCAGCTCAGCACCGGGACAGGGACTCTACGAGCAGTACTTC.

This clone was picked up a small number of times. The CDR3 protein is CATSRLTGGDEQFF. DNA for the CDR3: TGTGCCACCAGCAGACTTACAGGGGGCGATGAGCAGTTCTTC. The gene calls are TRBV15 and TRBJ2-1; 9 bases are a match to TRBD1. Germline CDR1 reads LNHNV; CDR2 reads YYDKDF (reference sequence). The trim removed 2 bases at V and 8 bases at J, leaving 4 bases unmatched. The CDR3 has 14 residues.

A few counts support this clone. The chain carries TRBV5-1 and TRBJ2-1; TRBD2 matches at 10 bases. V lost 4 bases and J lost 5; bases outside the gene matches: 12. The CDR3 loop spans 17 amino acids. CDR1 SGHRS and CDR2 YFSETQ come from the germline V gene. The chain's CDR3 is CASSPRRGLALNNEQFF. The CDR3 nucleotides are TGCGCCAGCAGCCCGAGACGGGGACTAGCGCTTAACAATGAGCAGTTCTTC.

V and J are TRBV7-8 and TRBJ2-7, with a possible D match to TRBD2 (7 bases). Trimming pared 10 bases from V and 2 bases from J, leaving 18 bases between. The V gene's germline CDR1 is SGHVS and CDR2 FQNEAQ. CDR3 length equals 14 residues. CDR3 sequence: CATQQGGRTYEQYF. For the CDR3, the DNA is TGTGCCACCCAACAGGGAGGGAGAACCTACGAGCAGTACTTC.

This chain uses TRBV25-1 with TRBJ1-1; unclear D gene. Germline lookup yields CDR1 MGHDK and CDR2 SYGVNS. The CDR3 runs to 14 residues. Trimming took 1 base from V and 6 from J, leaving 12 bases between them. The CDR3 is CASSELEQFAEAFF. The CDR3 nucleotides are TGTGCCAGCAGTGAATTAGAACAGTTCGCTGAAGCTTTCTTT.

The table lists this clone with a count of one. The V and J genes are TRBV19 and TRBJ2-4; possible D gene TRBD2, 5 bases. The CDR3 spans 15 residues. Germline V CDR1 and CDR2: LNHDA, SQIVND (reference sequence). Deletions cut 4 bases from V and 7 bases from J, with 17 bases between. DNA of the CDR3: TGTGCCAGTAGTAAGCAGCCGGGAACCGCGAACATTCAGTACTTC. Its protein is CASSKQPGTANIQYF.